Listed below are T cell receptor beta chains from one sample, sequenced in a study of T cells in Graves' hyperthyroidism and ophthalmopathy. TCRdb reprocessed the multiplex PCR reads via MiXCR and lists one record per CDR3 protein. The sample carries approximately 700,000 distinct CDR3 sequences, 45% recorded once. Sequenced input: peripheral blood or thyroid tissue (not recorded which). These TCRs come from an adult man with Graves' disease, either hyperthyroidism or ophthalmopathy (not recorded which). Both conserved end residues are part of each CDR3. D genes are given only for firm matches. The listing skips clone size in some rows; elsewhere it reads once, few, many or a size class.

DNA: TGTGCCATCAGTGAGTCGACAGGGGTTAGCTATGGCTACACCTTC
CDR3: CAISESTGVSYGYTF
V: TRBV10-3
D: TRBD1
J: TRBJ1-2
size: -

DNA: TGTGCCAGCAGCCTATCAAGAGGACATGAAAAACTGTTTTTT
CDR3: CASSLSRGHEKLFF
V: TRBV12-3/TRBV12-4
D: -
J: TRBJ1-4
size: few

DNA: TGCGCCAGCAGTTTTCCTAGTGAAAAACTGTTTTTT
CDR3: CASSFPSEKLFF
V: TRBV10-2
D: -
J: TRBJ1-4
size: -

DNA: TGTGCCATAAAGCCGGGGACAGCCTACGAGCAGTACTTC
CDR3: CAIKPGTAYEQYF
V: TRBV10-3
D: TRBD1
J: TRBJ2-7
size: -

DNA: TGTGCCAGCACCCCGAGAGGAACGGGGACCCAGTACTTC
CDR3: CASTPRGTGTQYF
V: TRBV5-6
D: -
J: TRBJ2-5
size: many

DNA: TGCAGCGTTGCAGGGAAGAGCTTTGGGAACACTGAAGCTTTCTTT
CDR3: CSVAGKSFGNTEAFF
V: TRBV29-1
D: -
J: TRBJ1-1
size: -

DNA: TGTGCCAGCAGCTTAGAGGGCCTGGATTTCTTT
CDR3: CASSLEGLDFF
V: TRBV7-9
D: -
J: TRBJ1-1
size: -

DNA: TGTGCCCGAGGGGGCAGGGGGTTAACTGAAGCTTTCTTT
CDR3: CARGGRGLTEAFF
V: TRBV7-8
D: TRBD1
J: TRBJ1-1
size: -

DNA: TGCAGTGCTCACGAGGGAAACACTGAAGCTTTCTTT
CDR3: CSAHEGNTEAFF
V: TRBV20-1
D: -
J: TRBJ1-1
size: once

DNA: TGCGCCAGCAGTGAGGAGCAGGGGCGAGGCTACACCTTC
CDR3: CASSEEQGRGYTF
V: TRBV10-2
D: -
J: TRBJ1-2
size: many

DNA: TGCAGTGCTAGAGAATGGGGGGGCTTGGTTCAGCCCCAGCATTTT
CDR3: CSAREWGGLVQPQHF
V: TRBV20-1
D: -
J: TRBJ1-5
size: -

DNA: TGTGCCGGAGGGACAGGTGCCGACGAGCAGTACTTC
CDR3: CAGGTGADEQYF
V: TRBV7-9
D: TRBD1
J: TRBJ2-7
size: few

DNA: TGTGCCAGCAGCTCGGACGGGGGGCGTGAAAAACTGTTTTTT
CDR3: CASSSDGGREKLFF
V: TRBV25-1
D: -
J: TRBJ1-4
size: -